These 10 T cell receptor beta chains share one sample of origin, sequenced in a study of early T cells in non-severe SARS-CoV-2 infection. From the 5' RACE reads, TCRdb called clonotypes with MiXCR, one entry per CDR3 protein. The top ten hold around 2.9% of the sample, which has over 60,000 distinct CDR3 sequences, 9.5% to 15% seen once. The sequencing used whole blood, collected at baseline. The receptors stem from an adult who was a healthcare worker with PCR-confirmed SARS-CoV-2 infection or an uninfected control (not recorded which).

This clonotype has only a few counts. The chain is built from TRBV6-6 and TRBJ1-6, with D hard to call. This CDR3 comprises 16 residues. Trimming took 2 bases from V and 2 from J, leaving 10 bases between them. CDR1 and CDR2 (germline): MNHNY, SVGAGI (reference sequence). CDR3 protein: CASSYGRETYNSPLHF. CDR3 nucleotides: TGTGCCAGCAGTTACGGGCGGGAGACCTATAATTCACCCCTCCACTTT.

V is TRBV20-1 and J is TRBJ2-7; 13 bases fit TRBD2. In germline, CDR1 is DFQATT, CDR2 SNEGSKA (reference sequence). The junction had 8 bases not matched to a gene; V was cut back by 6 bases and J by 9 bases. The CDR3 is 13 residues long. The CDR3 loop reads CSAPLAGGLGQYF. The CDR3 DNA is TGCAGTGCCCCACTAGCGGGGGGGTTAGGGCAGTACTTC.

The rearrangement links TRBV6-6 to TRBJ2-6; D is unclear. Germline assignment: CDR1 MNHNY and CDR2 SVGAGI (reference sequence). This CDR3 is built from 15 residues. V was shortened by 7 bases and J by 4 bases, with 14 bases between the two germline ends. The chain's CDR3 is CASTAQSLGANVLTF. CDR3 coding DNA: TGTGCCAGCACCGCCCAGAGCCTGGGGGCCAACGTCCTGACTTTC.

The V and J genes are TRBV10-1 and TRBJ2-3, with a tentative D call TRBD2 (6 bases). V was trimmed by 4 bases and J by 2 bases, leaving 16 bases between them. Germline CDR1 WNHNN, CDR2 SYGVQD (reference sequence). This CDR3 has 16 residues. CDR3: CASSGPAGLPTDTQYF. The CDR3 nucleotides read TGCGCCAGCAGTGGACCCGCCGGACTACCCACAGATACGCAGTATTTT.

The chain joins TRBV2 to TRBJ2-1; 10 nucleotides line up with TRBD2. Germline V gene lookup returns CDR1 SNHLY and CDR2 FYNNEI. This CDR3 contains 14 residues. J lost 5 bases, V lost 4 bases, and 2 bases had no gene match. CDR3 DNA: TGTGCCAGCAGTGGGACTAGCGGAAACAATGAGCAGTTCTTC. It translates to CASSGTSGNNEQFF. Using reference TRBV2 and TRBJ2-1 for the parts outside the CDR3, the full variable domain is EPEVTQTPSHQVTQMGQEVILRCVPISNHLYFYWYRQILGQKVEFLVSFYNNEISEKSEIFDDQFSVERPDGSNFTLKIRSTKLEDSAMYFCASSGTSGNNEQFFGPGTRLTVL.

The chain has TRBV5-6 and TRBJ2-7; perhaps TRBD2 as D (5 bases). In germline, CDR1 is SGHDT, CDR2 YYEEEE. V lost 0 bases and J 7 bases, leaving 11 bases between the germline ends. The CDR3 consists of 13 residues. DNA for the CDR3: TGTGCCAGCAGCTTGGGGACCGAGCGGGAGCAGTACTTC. Amino acids: CASSLGTEREQYF.

The table lists this clonotype with many counts. This chain connects TRBV28 to TRBJ1-6; TRBD1 aligns across 8 bases. This CDR3 spans 16 amino acids. Germline-derived CDR1 and CDR2 are MDHEN and SYDVKM. V shed 5 bases and J 5 bases; nucleotides not matched to a gene: 8. Here the CDR3 DNA reads TGTGCCAGCAGTACTACGACGGGACAGGATAATTCACCCCTCCACTTT. It yields the protein CASSTTTGQDNSPLHF.

J is TRBJ2-2 and V is TRBV6-2 or TRBV6-3; 12 positions match TRBD2. V was pared by 5 bases and J by 4 bases, with 5 bases of the junction left unmatched. The CDR3 extends over 16 amino acids. Germline V gene sequence: CDR1 MNHEY, CDR2 SVGEGT. CDR3 loop: CASSAWTSGATGELFF. The CDR3 bases are TGTGCCAGCAGTGCCTGGACTAGCGGGGCCACCGGGGAGCTGTTTTTT.

This clonotype was observed a few times. The chain uses TRBV5-1 and TRBJ1-1; D might be TRBD1 (5 bases). Germline V gene sequence: CDR1 SGHRS, CDR2 YFSETQ. V dropped 3 bases and J dropped 4 bases, with 22 bases sitting between them. The CDR3 totals 17 residues. The CDR3, as DNA: TGCGCCAGCAGCTCAAGGGCCGAGGGACGCGGGGGCACTGAAGCTTTCTTT. This gives the protein CASSSRAEGRGGTEAFF.

For the CDR3, the DNA is TGTGCCAGCAGCTTAGCGGGGGGCACAGATACGCAGTATTTT. This translates into CASSLAGGTDTQYF. The chain has TRBV11-2 and TRBJ2-3, with D possibly matching TRBD2 (6 bases). The CDR3 extends over 14 amino acids. Trimming shortened V by 1 base and J by 1 base, and 6 bases separated the two germline ends. Germline CDR1 and CDR2: SGHAT and FQNNGV.